These 25 T cell receptor beta chains share one sample of origin, sequenced in a study of graft-versus-host responses after intestinal transplantation. The antigens of these receptors remain unknown. Clones were sequenced by immunoSEQ multiplex PCR, and TCRdb holds only the in-frame ones, with some missing. The table includes approximately 85,000 clones, roughly 91% detected once. The material sequenced was unstimulated CD8+ T cells sorted from spleen or lymph node cells, taken before transplant. These receptors all come from a human donor who was the organ donor for an intestinal transplant.

The chain combines TRBV7-8 with TRBJ1-5; no definite D call. V dropped 5 bases and J dropped 1 base, with 15 bases sitting between them. The CDR3 is 16 residues long. The V gene's germline CDR1 is SGHVS and CDR2 FQNEAQ. This CDR3 reads CASSPTIGLSNQPQHF. CDR3 DNA: TGTGCCAGCAGCCCCACCATTGGTCTAAGCAATCAGCCCCAGCATTTT. Together with reference TRBV7-8 and TRBJ1-5, the CDR3 gives the full variable domain: GAGVSQSPRYKVAKRGQDVALRCDPISGHVSLFWYQQALGQGPEFLTYFQNEAQLDKSGLPSDRFFAERPEGSVSTLKIQRTQQEDSAVYLCASSPTIGLSNQPQHFGDGTRLSIL.

CDR3 region: CAAGDGQGLNYGYTF. The CDR3 DNA reads as TGTGCCGCCGGCGACGGGCAGGGCCTTAACTATGGCTACACCTTC. The chain couples TRBV7-9 to TRBJ1-2; D possibly corresponds to TRBD1 (5 bases). The CDR3 sequence is 15 residues long. Per germline, CDR1 SEHNR and CDR2 FQNEAQ (reference sequence). With 11 bases removed from V and 1 base from J, the gap between germline ends came to 20 bases.

The chain combines TRBV19 with TRBJ2-1, with 9 bases lining up with TRBD2. V trimming: 8 bases; J trimming: 6 bases; junction bases outside the gene matches: 8. Per the germline V gene, CDR1 is LNHDA and CDR2 is SQIVND (reference sequence). The CDR3 loop spans 14 amino acids. CDR3 loop: CASASGIRTNEQFF. The DNA for the CDR3 is TGTGCCAGTGCTAGCGGGATAAGGACCAATGAGCAGTTCTTC.

The chain recombines TRBV18 with TRBJ2-3, with TRBD1 matching over 8 bases. The ends lost 1 base at V and 9 bases at J; junction bases unmatched: 3. The CDR3 is 13 amino acids. Germline V lookup: CDR1 KGHSH, CDR2 LQKENI. The CDR3 DNA follows: TGTGCCAGCTCACCACGAAGACAGGGGACGCAGTATTTT. Encoded protein: CASSPRRQGTQYF. Complete variable domain (other parts from reference TRBV18 and TRBJ2-3): NAGVMQNPRHLVRRRGQEARLRCSPMKGHSHVYWYRQLPEEGLKFMVYLQKENIIDESGMPKERFSAEFPKEGPSILRIQQVVRGDSAAYFCASSPRRQGTQYFGPGTRLTVL.

This chain uses TRBV7-9 with TRBJ1-3; no clear D. The CDR3 contains 14 residues. Trimming shortened V by 5 bases and J by 0 bases, and 8 bases separated the two germline ends. Germline loops: CDR1 SEHNR, CDR2 FQNEAQ (reference sequence). The CDR3 DNA reads TGTGCCAGCAGCCCAGGTGGCTCTGGAAACACCATATATTTT. It specifies CASSPGGSGNTIYF.

This clone was detected only once. The chain joins TRBV4-1 to TRBJ2-2, with 10 positions matching TRBD2. J gave up 3 bases and V 4 bases, and 8 bases lay outside the gene matches. Germline values: CDR1 MGHRA, CDR2 YSYEKL. This CDR3 has 17 residues. CDR3 sequence: CASSLPGLAVDTGELFF. The CDR3 DNA follows: TGCGCCAGCAGCCTCCCCGGACTAGCGGTGGACACCGGGGAGCTGTTTTTT.

J is TRBJ1-1 and V is TRBV15, with TRBD1 matching over 8 bases. The CDR3 is made up of 15 amino acids. The J segment lost 0 bases and the V segment lost 3 bases, leaving 3 bases of the junction unmatched. Germline-derived CDR1 and CDR2 are LNHNV and YYDKDF (reference sequence). CDR3 loop: CATSSRTGLNTEAFF. The DNA of the CDR3 is TGTGCCACCAGCAGCAGGACAGGGCTGAACACTGAAGCTTTCTTT.

The chain employs TRBV19 and TRBJ2-5, with TRBD2 matching 7 bases. Per the germline V gene, CDR1 is LNHDA and CDR2 is SQIVND (reference sequence). The V segment lost 9 bases and the J segment 2 bases; nucleotides outside the gene matches: 3. The CDR3 sequence is 12 residues long. The CDR3 loop is CASRDYQETQYF. In nucleotides, the CDR3 is TGTGCCAGCCGGGACTATCAAGAGACCCAGTACTTC.

J is TRBJ2-2 and V is TRBV9, with TRBD2 identical over 8 bases. CDR1 is SGDLS, CDR2 YYNGEE, per germline. The trim removed 0 bases at V and 9 bases at J, leaving 1 base unmatched. The CDR3 runs 13 residues. The CDR3 region is CASSVGGRRELFF. CDR3 DNA: TGTGCCAGCAGCGTAGGCGGGAGGCGGGAGCTGTTTTTT.

As concerns this clone: A read error may produce the germline difference seen at one junction end. V usage is TRBV4-1 and J usage is TRBJ2-3, with D perhaps TRBD2 (6 bases). The CDR3 contains 14 residues. CDR1 and CDR2 from the germline V gene are MGHRA and YSYEKL. This CDR3 is CASRQVRGADTQYF. DNA of the CDR3: TGCGCCAGCAGACAAGTGCGGGGAGCAGATACGCAGTATTTT.

The CDR3 DNA reads as TGTGCCAGTAGACCCAGGGAAGGGCCCCGTTATAGCAATCAGCCCCAGCATTTT. This encodes CASRPREGPRYSNQPQHF. V gene TRBV19 combines with J gene TRBJ1-5, with a possible D match to TRBD1 (5 bases). The CDR3 is 18 residues long. Deletions cut 6 bases from V and 0 bases from J, with 21 bases between. Germline V CDR1 and CDR2: LNHDA, SQIVND (reference sequence).

The chain combines TRBV28 with TRBJ1-2, with D possibly TRBD1 on 6 matching bases. The CDR3 runs to 14 residues. Trimming cost V 3 bases and J 7 bases, with 15 bases left between them. Germline loops: CDR1 MDHEN, CDR2 SYDVKM. The CDR3 DNA follows: TGTGCCAGCAGTTTTGGAAGGGGGGGGGTTGGCTACACCTTC. Its protein product is CASSFGRGGVGYTF.

The rearrangement joins TRBV7-6 to TRBJ1-1; weak D call: TRBD1 (6 bases). With 2 bases removed from V and 6 bases from J, the gap between germline ends came to 16 bases. This CDR3 is built from 15 residues. Per the germline V gene, CDR1 is SGHVS and CDR2 is FNYEAQ. CDR3 in DNA: TGTGCCAGCAGCTTAACAGGGACGCCACCCCCTGAAGCTTTCTTT. Amino acid sequence: CASSLTGTPPPEAFF.

The V call is TRBV6-6, the J call TRBJ2-7; 7 bases map to TRBD1. The V gene's germline CDR1 is MNHNY and CDR2 SVGAGI (reference sequence). The CDR3 contains 16 residues. After removal of 2 bases from V and 0 bases from J, the junction contained 7 bases not matched to a gene. The CDR3: CASSYPTGVFSYEQYF. DNA for the CDR3: TGTGCCAGCAGTTACCCCACAGGGGTCTTCTCCTACGAGCAGTACTTC.

The chain couples TRBV7-9 to TRBJ1-2; 7 bases fit TRBD1. CDR3 length: 16 amino acids. Losses at the gene ends were 0 bases for V and 1 base for J; bases not matched to a gene: 5. Germline lookup yields CDR1 SEHNR and CDR2 FQNEAQ (reference sequence). CDR3 sequence (DNA): TGTGCCAGCAGCTTAGCGCAAGGGGGCGGTAACTATGGCTACACCTTC. Its translation is CASSLAQGGGNYGYTF.

CDR3 DNA: TGTGCCAGCAGCTTAGTTGGCATTGAGCAGTTCTTC. This translates into CASSLVGIEQFF. The V and J genes are TRBV7-9 and TRBJ2-1; D not resolved. The CDR3 length is 12 residues. Trimming removed 1 base from V and 9 bases from J, with 7 bases in between. From germline, CDR1 is SEHNR and CDR2 FQNEAQ (reference sequence).

The rearrangement links TRBV9 to TRBJ2-1; 10 positions match TRBD2. J gave up 6 bases and V 0 bases, and 3 bases lay outside the gene matches. This CDR3 is built from 15 residues. Germline V gene data show CDR1 as SGDLS and CDR2 as YYNGEE. CDR3 DNA: TGTGCCAGCAGCGTAGGCAGCGGGGGGGCCAATGAGCAGTTCTTC. Translated: CASSVGSGGANEQFF.

CDR3 sequence: CASSVPARDLGTDTQYF. In DNA form, the CDR3 reads TGTGCCAGCAGCGTACCCGCCCGGGATTTGGGCACAGATACGCAGTATTTT. The chain has TRBV9 and TRBJ2-3; D possibly corresponds to TRBD2 (5 bases). The germline V gene encodes CDR1 SGDLS and CDR2 YYNGEE. Trimming took off 1 base at V and 1 base at J, with 16 bases between the two ends. The CDR3 spans 17 residues. The variable domain in full, with the rest retrieved from reference TRBV9 and TRBJ2-3, is DSGVTQTPKHLITATGQRVTLRCSPRSGDLSVYWYQQSLDQGLQFLIQYYNGEERAKGNILERFSAQQFPDLHSELNLSSLELGDSALYFCASSVPARDLGTDTQYFGPGTRLTVL.

The chain uses TRBV27 and TRBJ2-7; TRBD1 matches at 12 bases. In germline, CDR1 is MNHEY, CDR2 SMNVEV (reference sequence). The trim removed 6 bases at V and 6 bases at J, leaving 6 bases unmatched. The CDR3 totals 14 residues. The CDR3 is CASSYGTGGREQYF. CDR3 DNA: TGTGCCAGCAGCTATGGGACAGGGGGCCGCGAGCAGTACTTC.

Only one count was recorded for this clone. V gene TRBV27 combines with J gene TRBJ2-1; TRBD2 matches at 12 bases. Germline trimming cut 8 bases from V and 0 bases from J; bases unmatched to any gene: 5. Germline assignment: CDR1 MNHEY and CDR2 SMNVEV (reference sequence). CDR3 length equals 16 residues. The chain's CDR3 is CASRLAGESSYNEQFF. The CDR3 coding sequence is TGTGCCAGCCGACTAGCGGGAGAAAGCTCCTACAATGAGCAGTTCTTC.

The V gene is TRBV29-1, the J gene TRBJ2-5, with D perhaps matching TRBD2 (5 bases). V lost 2 bases and J lost 11, with 15 bases in between. Looked up from germline, CDR1 is SQVTM and CDR2 is ANQGSEA. CDR3 length equals 12 residues. CDR3 protein: CSVEIQLGGQYF. CDR3 nucleotides: TGCAGCGTTGAAATACAGTTGGGCGGGCAGTACTTC.

This clone was counted a single time. V gene TRBV9 combines with J gene TRBJ1-2, with a possible D match to TRBD1 (5 bases). V shed 0 bases and J shed 4 bases, with 25 bases lying between them. There are 19 residues in the CDR3. Per the germline V gene, CDR1 is SGDLS and CDR2 is YYNGEE. The CDR3 is CASSVGKGPGLGPFYGYTF. The DNA of the CDR3 is TGTGCCAGCAGCGTAGGGAAAGGGCCCGGGTTGGGGCCCTTCTATGGCTACACCTTC.

The V gene is TRBV27, the J gene TRBJ2-3; TRBD1 might be the D (6 bases). This CDR3 is built from 17 residues. The germline gives CDR1 MNHEY, CDR2 SMNVEV (reference sequence). Between the trimmed V and J ends, which lost 4 bases and 0 bases, there was a span of 17 bases. DNA of the CDR3: TGTGCCAGCAGTTCCGCCTGGGGGCTGGCAAGCACAGATACGCAGTATTTT. Translating it yields CASSSAWGLASTDTQYF.

This sequence joins TRBV5-8 and TRBJ1-2, with D possibly being TRBD1 (6 bases). V was pared by 1 base and J by 8 bases, with 15 bases between. The CDR3 runs 14 residues. The V gene's germline CDR1 is SGHTS and CDR2 YDEGEE. In nucleotides, the CDR3 is TGTGCCAGCAGCTTGCTCTGGGCAGGGGAGGGCTACACCTTC. Residues: CASSLLWAGEGYTF.

CDR3 in amino acids: CASSQDRSFSTDTQYF. CDR3 bases: TGTGCCAGCAGCCAAGACAGGTCCTTTAGCACAGATACGCAGTATTTT. V gene TRBV9 combines with J gene TRBJ2-3; tentative D call: TRBD1 (6 bases). This CDR3 has 16 residues. Germline CDR1 and CDR2: SGDLS and YYNGEE. V lost 4 bases and J 0 bases, leaving 15 bases between the germline ends.